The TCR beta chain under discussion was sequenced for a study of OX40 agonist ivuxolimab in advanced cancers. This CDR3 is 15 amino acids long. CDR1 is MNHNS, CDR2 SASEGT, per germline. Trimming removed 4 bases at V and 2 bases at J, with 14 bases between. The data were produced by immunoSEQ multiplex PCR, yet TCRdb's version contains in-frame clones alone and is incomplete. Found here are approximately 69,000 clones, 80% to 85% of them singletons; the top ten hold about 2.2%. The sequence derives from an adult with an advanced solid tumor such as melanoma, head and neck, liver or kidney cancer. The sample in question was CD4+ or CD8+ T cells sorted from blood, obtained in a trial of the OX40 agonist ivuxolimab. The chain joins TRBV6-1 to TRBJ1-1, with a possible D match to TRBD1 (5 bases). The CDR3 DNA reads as TGTGCCAGCAGTGGTTTTCCTAGGGGAAACACTGAAGCTTTCTTT. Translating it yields CASSGFPRGNTEAFF.